These T cell receptor beta chains were read from a single sample in a study of T cells in Graves' hyperthyroidism and ophthalmopathy. In TCRdb, the multiplex PCR reads were re-called with MiXCR into one record per CDR3 protein. Of some 740,000 distinct CDR3 sequences in the sample, roughly 15% are singletons; the top ten hold around 9.6%. The sequencing input was blood. These receptors came from a woman in her late teens or twenties with Graves' hyperthyroidism. Both conserved end residues are part of each CDR3. D genes are given only for firm matches. Clone size appears in some rows only: once, few, many, or a class for an expanded clone.

j_call | v_call | d_call | clone_size | cdr3_nt | cdr3_aa
TRBJ1-5 | TRBV16 | TRBD1 | . | TGTGCCAGCAGCCAATCGACAGGGGTCACGGGGAATCAGCCCCAGCATTTT | CASSQSTGVTGNQPQHF
TRBJ1-1 | TRBV7-9 | . | many | TGTGCCAGCAGCTTAGTTGGGAACCTGAACACTGAAGCTTTCTTT | CASSLVGNLNTEAFF
TRBJ2-1 | TRBV24-1 | . | . | TGTGCCACCAGGGGTTTTGGGCGAAAGGGAGGCAGTGAGCAGTTCTTC | CATRGFGRKGGSEQFF
TRBJ1-2 | TRBV20-1 | . | . | TGCAGTGCTTCCTTGTCCTATGGCTACACCTTC | CSASLSYGYTF
TRBJ2-1 | TRBV27 | TRBD2 | many | TGTGCCAGCAGTTTAGAGTTCTTGGGCGGGAGATCGCAAAATGAGCAGTTCTTC | CASSLEFLGGRSQNEQFF
TRBJ2-2 | TRBV19 | . | . | TGTGCCAGTAGAAGGCCAGACTACACCGGGGAGCTGTTTTTT | CASRRPDYTGELFF
TRBJ1-5 | TRBV4-1 | TRBD1 | few | TGCGCCAGCAGCCAACCCGTGGGGACAGAGCCCCAGCATTTT | CASSQPVGTEPQHF
TRBJ2-1 | TRBV12-3/TRBV12-4 | . | few | TGTGCCAGCAGTTTGAGGTCGGCGGCAGGGGCCTACAATGAGCAGTTCTTC | CASSLRSAAGAYNEQFF
TRBJ2-7 | TRBV6-1 | TRBD1 | many | TGTGCCAGCAGTTATACCGGACAGGGGAGTGCCTACGAGCAGTACTTC | CASSYTGQGSAYEQYF
TRBJ1-4 | TRBV20-1 | . | few | TGCAGTGCTAGAGGGGGGGGGCGGAGGGATGAAAAACTGTTTTTT | CSARGGGRRDEKLFF
TRBJ1-1 | TRBV6-4 | . | many | TGTGCCAGCAGTGAGTCCGGGAACACTGAAGCTTTCTTT | CASSESGNTEAFF
TRBJ1-1 | TRBV30 | . | many | TGTGCCTGGAGTAAAGGAACAGCTGAAGCTTTCTTT | CAWSKGTAEAFF
TRBJ2-1 | TRBV11-2 | . | few | TGTGCCAGCAGCTTAGATTTGTCGCTATACAATGAGCAGTTCTTC | CASSLDLSLYNEQFF
TRBJ2-1 | TRBV7-9 | . | many | TGTGCCAGCAGCTTGGTCGGGAGCGATGAGCAGTTCTTC | CASSLVGSDEQFF
TRBJ2-6 | TRBV12-3/TRBV12-4 | . | few | TGTGCCAGCAGACTACCCCCGGGCCTCGGGGCCAACGTCCTGACTTTC | CASRLPPGLGANVLTF
TRBJ1-2 | TRBV29-1 | . | many | TGCAGCGTTGAGCACCACTCCCCCAACTATGGCTACACCTTC | CSVEHHSPNYGYTF
TRBJ2-7 | TRBV6-6 | . | many | TGTGCCAGCAGTTACTCCGGCCAGTCCTACGAGCAGTACTTC | CASSYSGQSYEQYF
TRBJ2-7 | TRBV7-9 | TRBD2 | many | TGTGCCAGCAGCTCTCCGGGACTAGCTACCACCTACGAGCAGTACTTC | CASSSPGLATTYEQYF
TRBJ1-5 | TRBV19 | TRBD1 | few | TGTGCCGCCAACAGCGGGACAGGCAGGTATAGCAATCAGCCCCAGCATTTT | CAANSGTGRYSNQPQHF
TRBJ1-1 | TRBV30 | . | few | TGTGCCTGGAGTGTACGAGTCGGGGCGAACACTGAAGCTTTCTTT | CAWSVRVGANTEAFF
TRBJ2-5 | TRBV18 | . | few | TGTGCCAGATCACCATTAGGGATGGGGCCACGGGAGACCCAGTACTTC | CARSPLGMGPRETQYF
TRBJ2-5 | TRBV11-3 | TRBD1 | . | TGTGCCAGCAGCTTAGATTGGACAGGGATCCAAGAGACCCAGTACTTC | CASSLDWTGIQETQYF
TRBJ2-1 | TRBV11-3 | . | many | TGTGCCAGCAGCTTAGAGGGGACCCAATCCTACAATGAGCAGTTCTTC | CASSLEGTQSYNEQFF
TRBJ2-1 | TRBV6-2/TRBV6-3 | . | . | TGTGCCAGCAGTTACTCGTCGTTAGTTGAGCAGTTCTTC | CASSYSSLVEQFF
TRBJ2-3 | TRBV3-1 | . | many | TGTGCCAGCAGCCTGCCCGGTGGAGCTACAGATACGCAGTATTTT | CASSLPGGATDTQYF
TRBJ2-1 | TRBV20-1 | TRBD2 | . | TGCAGTGCCAGCGGGAGTGGGCATGAGCAGTTCTTC | CSASGSGHEQFF
TRBJ2-1 | TRBV7-2 | . | many | TGTGCCAGCAGCTTAGGGGGGACGAGTGAGCAGTTCTTC | CASSLGGTSEQFF
TRBJ2-7 | TRBV12-3/TRBV12-4 | . | many | TGTGCCAGCAGTTTACGGCAGTCTGGCTACGAGCAGTACTTC | CASSLRQSGYEQYF
TRBJ2-3 | TRBV7-8 | TRBD2 | many | TGTGCCAGCAGCTTATTAAGGTTTCGGGGGACTAGCGGGAGTACAGATACGCAGTATTTT | CASSLLRFRGTSGSTDTQYF
TRBJ2-5 | TRBV6-2/TRBV6-3 | . | many | TGTGCCAGCAGTTACTCGGGGGTACGGACGGCTAAAGAGACCCAGTACTTC | CASSYSGVRTAKETQYF
TRBJ1-2 | TRBV28 | TRBD1 | . | TGTGCCAGCAGTTTAGGCTTACAGGGGAGGAATGGCTACACCTTC | CASSLGLQGRNGYTF
TRBJ1-1 | TRBV30 | TRBD1 | few | TGTGCCTGGAGGAACTTGGGACAGGGGGTTACTGAAGCTTTCTTT | CAWRNLGQGVTEAFF
TRBJ2-7 | TRBV12-3/TRBV12-4 | . | . | TGTGCCAGCAGTCACCGGGACCGTCGTAGAGGCGAGCAGTACTTC | CASSHRDRRRGEQYF
TRBJ2-1 | TRBV7-2 | TRBD2 | many | TGTGCCAGCAGCTTTTGGAGCGGGACGAGCTCCTACAATGAGCAGTTCTTC | CASSFWSGTSSYNEQFF
TRBJ2-7 | TRBV3-1 | . | many | TGTGCCAGCAGCCAAGTACCCGGACGAGCCTACGAGCAGTACTTC | CASSQVPGRAYEQYF
TRBJ2-1 | TRBV20-1 | . | many | TGCAGTGCTAGAGTTGACAGGTTCTTCTACAATGAGCAGTTCTTC | CSARVDRFFYNEQFF
TRBJ2-5 | TRBV24-1 | TRBD1 | many | TGTGCCACCAGTGCAGCAGGGGGTGAAAAGGTAGAAGAGACCCAGTACTTC | CATSAAGGEKVEETQYF
TRBJ1-4 | TRBV4-1 | . | few | TGCGCCAGCAGTAAAGGCCGAGGGGATTCGGCTAATGAAAAACTGTTTTTT | CASSKGRGDSANEKLFF
TRBJ1-1 | TRBV7-9 | . | . | TGTGCCAGCAGCTTATTCCGGGGCATGAACACTGAAGCTTTCTTT | CASSLFRGMNTEAFF
TRBJ2-7 | TRBV10-3 | . | . | TGTGCCATCAACGCCCAGGGGTCCCCTCGGGAGCAGTACTTC | CAINAQGSPREQYF
TRBJ2-7 | TRBV7-9 | . | many | TGTGCCAGCAGCGCGTCAGAGCGGGTTGGCTACGAGCAGTACTTC | CASSASERVGYEQYF
TRBJ2-5 | TRBV30 | . | many | TGTGCCTGGAGCAGGGACCAAGAGACCCAGTACTTC | CAWSRDQETQYF
TRBJ1-1 | TRBV5-5 | TRBD1 | . | TGTGCCAGCAACCTCAGGGGGCCCTATGAAGCTTTCTTT | CASNLRGPYEAFF
TRBJ2-3 | TRBV4-3 | TRBD2 | . | TGCGCCAGCAGCCCGGAGCGGGAGGGGGGCACAGATACGCAGTATTTT | CASSPEREGGTDTQYF
TRBJ2-1 | TRBV11-3 | TRBD2 | many | TGTGCCAGCAGCCCAGATCCAGGTTGGGGGACTAGCGGGAGGTTTCGGATAGGTGAGCAGTTCTTC | CASSPDPGWGTSGRFRIGEQFF
TRBJ2-1 | TRBV11-3 | TRBD1 | many | TGTGCCAGCCGAACAGGGGTCGCCTACAATGAGCAGTTCTTC | CASRTGVAYNEQFF